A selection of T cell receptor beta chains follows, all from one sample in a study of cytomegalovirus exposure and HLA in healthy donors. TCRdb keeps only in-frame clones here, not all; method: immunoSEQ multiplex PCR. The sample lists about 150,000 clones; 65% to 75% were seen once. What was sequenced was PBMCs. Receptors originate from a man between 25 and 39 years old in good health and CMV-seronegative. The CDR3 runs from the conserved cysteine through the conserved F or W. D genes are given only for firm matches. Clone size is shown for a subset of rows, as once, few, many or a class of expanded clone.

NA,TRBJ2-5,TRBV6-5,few,TGTGCCAGCCTCGAGGGCAGGGGGGAGGAGACCCAGTACTTC,CASLEGRGEETQYF
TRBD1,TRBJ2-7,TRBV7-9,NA,TGTTCCAGCAGCGCACAGGGGAACTCCTACGAGCAGTACTTC,CSSSAQGNSYEQYF
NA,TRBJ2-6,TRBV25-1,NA,TGTGCCAGCAGTGAATCAGGCCGCTCTGGGGCCAACGTCCTGACTTTC,CASSESGRSGANVLTF
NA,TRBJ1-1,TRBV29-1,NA,TGCAGCGTTGAGGGGGCTACTAGCACTGAAGCTTTCTTT,CSVEGATSTEAFF
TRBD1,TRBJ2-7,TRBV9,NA,TGTGCCAGCAGCGTAGTACAGGGGTCCGAGCAGTACTTC,CASSVVQGSEQYF
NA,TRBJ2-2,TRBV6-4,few,TGTGCCAGCAGTGCAGCGAACACCGGGGAGCTGTTTTTT,CASSAANTGELFF
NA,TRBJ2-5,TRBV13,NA,TGTGCCAGCAGATCGAGAACGGCGGGGAGGGGGGAAGAGACCCAGTACTTC,CASRSRTAGRGEETQYF
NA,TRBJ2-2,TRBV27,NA,TGTGCCAGCAGTAAAAACTATCAGGGCTTAACGGCCGGGGAGCTGTTTTTT,CASSKNYQGLTAGELFF
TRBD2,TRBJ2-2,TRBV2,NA,TGTGCCAGCAGTGGCTTGCTAGCGGGGGGTGCGAACACCGGGGAGCTGTTTTTT,CASSGLLAGGANTGELFF
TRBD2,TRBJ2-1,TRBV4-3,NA,TGCGCCAGCAGCCAAGATAGGTTTGCGGGGGGCGGTGAGCAGTTCTTC,CASSQDRFAGGGEQFF
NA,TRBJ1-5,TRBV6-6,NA,TGTGCCAGCAGCAGATCACAGGGTTCAGATCAGCCCCAGCATTTT,CASSRSQGSDQPQHF
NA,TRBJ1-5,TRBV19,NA,TGTGCCAGTAGTACACAGGGATCGTGGCAGCCCCAGCATTTT,CASSTQGSWQPQHF
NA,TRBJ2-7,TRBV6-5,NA,TGTGCCAGCAAAGGCGCGGGGTCTTACGAGCAGTACTTC,CASKGAGSYEQYF
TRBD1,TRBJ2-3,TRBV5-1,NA,TGCGCCAGCAGCCCTACGAGGACAGGGGGTTATTCCCCCGACACAGATACGCAGTATTTT,CASSPTRTGGYSPDTDTQYF
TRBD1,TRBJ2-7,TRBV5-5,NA,TGTGCCAGCAGCTTGCCCCAGGGGGCTTCCTACGAGCAGTACTTC,CASSLPQGASYEQYF
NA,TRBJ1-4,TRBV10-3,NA,TGTGCCATCAGCCGGGATACTAATGAAAAACTGTTTTTT,CAISRDTNEKLFF
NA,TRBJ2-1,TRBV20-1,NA,TGCAGTGCTAGAGTAGACTATGAGCAGTTCTTC,CSARVDYEQFF
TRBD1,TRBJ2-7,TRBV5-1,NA,TGCGCCAGCAGCTTGGACAGGGGTCGATACGAGCAGTACTTC,CASSLDRGRYEQYF
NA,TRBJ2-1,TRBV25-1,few,TGTGCCAGCAGGGGAGGTTGGCCCTACAATGAGCAGTTCTTC,CASRGGWPYNEQFF
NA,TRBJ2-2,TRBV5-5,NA,TGTGCCAGCAGCTTGAGCGGACAGATGAACACCGGGGAGCTGTTTTTT,CASSLSGQMNTGELFF
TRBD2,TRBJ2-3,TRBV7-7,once,TGTGCCAGCAGCACTAGCGGGGGTACAGATACGCAGTATTTT,CASSTSGGTDTQYF
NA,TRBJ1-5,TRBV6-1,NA,TGTGCCAGCAGTGACAGGGTAGTTCAGCCCCAGCATTTT,CASSDRVVQPQHF
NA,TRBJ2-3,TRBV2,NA,TGTGCCAGCATTGGTCGGGAGACCACTGGTACGCAGTATTTT,CASIGRETTGTQYF
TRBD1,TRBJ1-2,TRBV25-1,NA,TGTGCCAGCAGTGGCCAGAGGACAGGGGTTAATGGCTACACCTTC,CASSGQRTGVNGYTF
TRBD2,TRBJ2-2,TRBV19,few,TGTGCCAGTAGCCCTGCGGGGGGGTCGGGCACCGGGGAGCTGTTTTTT,CASSPAGGSGTGELFF
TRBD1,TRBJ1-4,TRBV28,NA,TGTGCCAGCAGTTCCCAACAGGGGGGTGTTGAAAAACTGTTTTTT,CASSSQQGGVEKLFF
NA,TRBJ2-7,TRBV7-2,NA,TGTGCCAGCAGCTTGACAGTACAATACGAGCAGTACTTC,CASSLTVQYEQYF
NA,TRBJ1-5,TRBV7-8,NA,TGTGCCAGCAGCTTAGAAGGGGTTCAGCCCCAGCATTTT,CASSLEGVQPQHF
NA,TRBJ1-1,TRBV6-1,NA,TGTGCCAGCAGTGAGTTCAGGGGTCGCACTGAAGCTTTCTTT,CASSEFRGRTEAFF
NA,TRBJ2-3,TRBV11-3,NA,TGTGCCAGCAGCTTAGGACCTCCCGGCGGTGATACGCAGTATTTT,CASSLGPPGGDTQYF